This TCR beta chain was documented in a study of post-analysis software for immune sequencing data. Overall study: Relapsing-remitting, secondary progressive and progressive-relapsing multiple sclerosis courses were included. Study conclusions and caveats: Samples sharing a preparation batch grouped tightly together when assessed by F measure. Controls' normalized Chao1 diversity significantly exceeded that of multiple sclerosis patients.

Regarding this clonotype: What it binds is not known.

Built from TCR beta cDNA, the libraries had unique molecular identifiers in them. Input amounts of roughly 0.85 to 10 million T cells were used. These gave about 500,000 cDNA molecules, so each molecule approximated one T cell. From the PCR reads, TCRdb called clonotypes with MiXCR, one entry per CDR3 protein. The table lists about 540,000 distinct CDR3 sequences, about a third of them singletons. The sample was blood. This TCR was recovered from a girl aged 2-17 years with multiple sclerosis.

CDR3 sequence reads: CSARNQGPNPYEQYF. In DNA form, the CDR3 reads TGCAGTGCTAGAAATCAAGGTCCAAACCCCTACGAGCAGTACTTC. The rearrangement links TRBV20-1 to TRBJ2-7; D remains ambiguous. In germline, CDR1 is DFQATT, CDR2 SNEGSKA (reference sequence). The CDR3 is made up of 15 amino acids. Trimming shortened V by 2 bases and J by 2 bases, and 16 bases separated the two germline ends.